These T cell receptor beta chains were read from a single sample in a study of blood T cell repertoires in COVID-19. Using immunoSEQ multiplex PCR, the repertoire was profiled, and TCRdb retains in-frame clones only, with some absent. The sample lists more than 450,000 clones; roughly 87% were seen once. The specimen sequenced was PBMCs or T cells enriched from blood (not recorded which). Receptors were obtained from a woman between 18 and 29 years old who had recovered from COVID-19. Each CDR3 is given with its conserved first and last residue. Each record gives: D gene, J gene, clone size, V gene, CDR3 DNA, CDR3 protein. The D gene is left open where the match is weak. Size values are once, few and many counts, or a class for expanded clones, and some rows have none.

TRBD2	TRBJ2-5	once	TRBV4-2	TGTGCCAGCGGCCATCTAGCGGACCGCCAAGAGACCCAGTACTTC	CASGHLADRQETQYF
TRBD1	TRBJ1-2	NA	TRBV24-1	TGTGCCACCAGTGTCGGGACAGTGAACTATGGCTACACCTTC	CATSVGTVNYGYTF
NA	TRBJ1-2	NA	TRBV20-1	TGCAGTGCCCTTACAGGGAATGGCTACACCTTC	CSALTGNGYTF
NA	TRBJ1-4	NA	TRBV5-1	TGCGCCAGCAGCCTGGGAGGACTGGACGATAATGAAAAACTGTTTTTT	CASSLGGLDDNEKLFF
TRBD1	TRBJ1-1	NA	TRBV3-1/TRBV3-2	TGTGCCAGCAGCCAAGATCCCCCTCGACCGGGACAGGGGACTGAAGCTTTCTTT	CASSQDPPRPGQGTEAFF
NA	TRBJ1-4	NA	TRBV7-9	TGTGCCAGCAGCTTAATCGGGACAACTGAAAAACTGTTTTTT	CASSLIGTTEKLFF
TRBD1	TRBJ2-7	NA	TRBV30	TGTGCCTGGAGGGTATTGACAGGGTACGAGCAGTACTTC	CAWRVLTGYEQYF
TRBD2	TRBJ2-2	NA	TRBV7-6	TGTGCCAGCAGCACGTCCGGGGGGAGCACCGGGGAGCTGTTTTTT	CASSTSGGSTGELFF
TRBD2	TRBJ2-7	once	TRBV4-1	TGCGCCAGCAGCCCCACTAGCGGACCATACGAGCAGTACTTC	CASSPTSGPYEQYF
TRBD2	TRBJ2-2	NA	TRBV4-2	TGTGCCAGCAGCCCCCAGGAGAGTAGCGGGCCTGGGGCGCTGTTTTTT	CASSPQESSGPGALFF
NA	TRBJ1-5	NA	TRBV12-5	TGTGCTAGTGGTTTGGCCGGGTTTGTATCGTTTAATCAGCCCCAGCATTTT	CASGLAGFVSFNQPQHF
TRBD2	TRBJ2-1	NA	TRBV7-6	TGTGCCAGCAGCCAGAGCGGGGGCCTCAACAATGAGCAGTTCTTC	CASSQSGGLNNEQFF
NA	TRBJ1-2	NA	TRBV20-1	TGCAGTGCTAGTGTTCTGGGGGGTTCTGGCTACACCTTC	CSASVLGGSGYTF
TRBD1	TRBJ2-1	NA	TRBV4-1	TGCGCCAGCAGCCAAGATTGGACAGGGCTTGAGCAGTTCTTC	CASSQDWTGLEQFF
TRBD1	TRBJ2-2	NA	TRBV28	TGTGCCAGCAGTCCTAACGGCCCGACAGGGTGGGGCACCGGGGAGCTGTTTTTT	CASSPNGPTGWGTGELFF
NA	TRBJ1-1	NA	TRBV2	TGTGCCAGCAGGCAGGGGTCCTCGAACACTGAAGCTTTCTTT	CASRQGSSNTEAFF
TRBD1	TRBJ2-5	once	TRBV18	TGTGCCAGCTCACCGGGGACAGCAGGAGAGACCCAGTACTTC	CASSPGTAGETQYF
NA	TRBJ2-5	NA	TRBV7-2	TGTGCCAGCAGCCGGAGACGTACTCAGTACTTC	CASSRRRTQYF
NA	TRBJ1-3	NA	TRBV5-1	TGCGCCAGCAGGGACAGCCTCTCTGGAAACACCATATATTTT	CASRDSLSGNTIYF
TRBD1	TRBJ1-6	NA	TRBV7-8	TGTGCCAGCAGCTTGGGTCCGGACAGGGTGGACTCACCCCTCCACTTT	CASSLGPDRVDSPLHF
NA	TRBJ1-6	NA	TRBV30	TGTGCCTGGAGTGTAAAAGGGAGGGGTTCACCCCTCCACTTT	CAWSVKGRGSPLHF
NA	TRBJ2-2	NA	TRBV5-1	TGCGCCAGCAAGGGGGAGCCATACACCGGGGAGCTGTTTTTT	CASKGEPYTGELFF
NA	TRBJ1-1	NA	TRBV18	TGTGCCAGCTCCCCGGTGAACGGAGCTGAAGCTTTCTTT	CASSPVNGAEAFF